This TCR beta chain was found in a study of OX40 agonist ivuxolimab in advanced cancers. Background on the study: Cohort: around 79% men, mean age approximately 60, aged roughly 23 to 79. Prior anti-PD-1, anti-PD-L1 or anti-CTLA-4 therapy was allowed; around 43% had some.

TCRdb's copy holds only in-frame clones and misses some; the assay was immunoSEQ multiplex PCR. The sample contains 100,000 or so clones, more than 95% of which appear only once. Whole-study results and caveats: There were also nonresponders showing low normalized T-cell clonal expansion. Expanded peripheral T cells had an undetermined antigen specificity.

For this clone: Its specificity is not known.

The CDR3 totals 15 residues. J was trimmed by 5 bases and V by 4 bases; bases with no gene match: 10. Germline CDR1 and CDR2: SGHVS and FNYEAQ. The sequence derives from an adult with an advanced solid tumor such as melanoma, head and neck, liver or kidney cancer. The J gene is TRBJ1-2, the V gene TRBV7-6; 7 bases are a match to TRBD1. Sequencing used CD4+ or CD8+ T cells sorted from blood, obtained in a trial of the OX40 agonist ivuxolimab. The CDR3: CASSSRDSEIYGYTF. The CDR3 DNA is TGTGCCAGCAGCTCGAGGGACAGCGAAATATATGGCTACACCTTC.